This is a list of T cell receptor beta chains from one sample in a study of response to subunit inactivated influenza vaccine. TCRdb ran MiXCR on the RT-PCR reads and lists one entry per CDR3 protein. This table holds around 540,000 distinct CDR3 sequences, approximately 12% found once. The sample consisted of PBMCs from blood, taken on the day of vaccination. The source of these receptors is a man aged 45 to 65 who received an inactivated influenza vaccine. Each CDR3 is given without its conserved first and last residue.

CDR3 protein | J gene | V gene
ASSPPVLAGRDEQF | TRBJ2-1 | TRBV28
ASSQRGVRSPLH | TRBJ1-6 | TRBV4-3
ASALGANVLT | TRBJ2-6 | TRBV12-3/TRBV12-4
ATSDGGGYNEQF | TRBJ2-1 | TRBV24-1
SAPWAGGQNTEAF | TRBJ1-1 | TRBV20-1
ASSLVFLAGGIQETQY | TRBJ2-5 | TRBV11-2
ASSPTAETQY | TRBJ2-5 | TRBV3-1
ASSPGGTGPYEQY | TRBJ2-7 | TRBV12-3/TRBV12-4
AWSETSYEQY | TRBJ2-7 | TRBV30
ASSLAGLTSTDTQY | TRBJ2-3 | TRBV5-1
ASSVMAGTANTEAF | TRBJ1-1 | TRBV5-1
ASSQGPTGSPSYEQY | TRBJ2-7 | TRBV4-3
ASSLAGTGGSNQPQH | TRBJ1-5 | TRBV12-3/TRBV12-4
ASSLGGSDEQY | TRBJ2-7 | TRBV28
ASSWVWAGGSNEQF | TRBJ2-1 | TRBV6-5
ASSRDRGSNEQF | TRBJ2-1 | TRBV7-6
ASSEFSLGDTQY | TRBJ2-3 | TRBV25-1
ASSYTRDRILT | TRBJ2-6 | TRBV6-5
ASSGATGSSAQH | TRBJ1-5 | TRBV7-6
ASRSDRVGTEAF | TRBJ1-1 | TRBV12-3/TRBV12-4
ASLRGEFGHPNTGELF | TRBJ2-2 | TRBV11-1
ASSLAGSGGALSEQF | TRBJ2-1 | TRBV12-3/TRBV12-4